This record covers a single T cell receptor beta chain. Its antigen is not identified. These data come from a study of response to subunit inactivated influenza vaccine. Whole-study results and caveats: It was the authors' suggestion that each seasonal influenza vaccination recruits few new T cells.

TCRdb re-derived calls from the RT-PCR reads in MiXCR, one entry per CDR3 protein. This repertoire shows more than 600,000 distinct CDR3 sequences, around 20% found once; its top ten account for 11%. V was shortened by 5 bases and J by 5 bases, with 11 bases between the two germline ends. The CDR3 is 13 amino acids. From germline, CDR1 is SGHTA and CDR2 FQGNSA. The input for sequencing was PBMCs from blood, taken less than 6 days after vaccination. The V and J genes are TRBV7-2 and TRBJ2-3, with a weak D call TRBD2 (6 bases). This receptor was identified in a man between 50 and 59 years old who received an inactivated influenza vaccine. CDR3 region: CASSRRDGDTQYF. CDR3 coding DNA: TGTGCCAGCAGCCGGAGGGACGGAGATACGCAGTATTTT.